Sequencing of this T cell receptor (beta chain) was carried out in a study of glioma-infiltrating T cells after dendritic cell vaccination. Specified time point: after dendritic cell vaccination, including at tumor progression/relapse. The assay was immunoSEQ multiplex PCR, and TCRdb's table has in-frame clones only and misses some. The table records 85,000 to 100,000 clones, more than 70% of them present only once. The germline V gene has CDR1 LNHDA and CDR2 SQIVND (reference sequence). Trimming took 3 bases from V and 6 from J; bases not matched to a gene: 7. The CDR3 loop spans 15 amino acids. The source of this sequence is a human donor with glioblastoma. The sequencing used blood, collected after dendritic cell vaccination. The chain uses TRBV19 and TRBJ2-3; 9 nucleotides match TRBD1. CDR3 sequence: CASSITGQGRDTQYF. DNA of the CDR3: TGTGCCAGTAGTATCACCGGACAGGGGAGGGATACGCAGTATTTT.